The clone carrying this T cell receptor (beta chain) has just a few counts. Its cognate antigen is unknown. Per the germline V gene, CDR1 is KGHSH and CDR2 is LQKENI. This CDR3 region has 11 residues. V was pared by 4 bases and J by 10 bases, with 10 bases between. The data were obtained in a study of response to subunit inactivated influenza vaccine. Each CDR3 protein is one row after TCRdb ran MiXCR on the RT-PCR reads. The sample shows over 300,000 distinct CDR3 sequences, 21% of them seen only once. Overall study findings and caveats: The study's authors posited that every seasonal influenza vaccination enlists few new T cells.

The receptor was isolated from a man aged 50-75 years who received an inactivated influenza vaccine. The source material was PBMCs from blood, sampled approximately 20 months after vaccination. The chain combines TRBV18 with TRBJ1-1; weak D call: TRBD1 (5 bases). CDR3 residues: CASSRSGGAFF. The CDR3 DNA sequence: TGTGCCAGCTCACGCAGCGGGGGAGCTTTCTTT. The full variable domain, with the rest looked up from reference TRBV18 and TRBJ1-1, is NAGVMQNPRHLVRRRGQEARLRCSPMKGHSHVYWYRQLPEEGLKFMVYLQKENIIDESGMPKERFSAEFPKEGPSILRIQQVVRGDSAAYFCASSRSGGAFFGQGTRLTVV.